There are many counts of the clone carrying this TCR beta chain. This entry belongs to a study of early T cells in non-severe SARS-CoV-2 infection. TCRdb recomputed calls from the 5' RACE reads with MiXCR, one row per CDR3 protein. This table has about 49,000 distinct CDR3 sequences, about an eighth appearing once. The CDR3 totals 13 residues. V lost 5 bases, J lost 5 bases, and 10 bases lay in between. CDR1 and CDR2 from the germline V gene are SGHTA and FQGNSA. The sample taken for sequencing was whole blood. The chain is built from TRBV7-2 and TRBJ1-3, with unresolved D. The TCR was taken from an adult who was a healthcare worker with PCR-confirmed SARS-CoV-2 infection or an uninfected control (not recorded which). The CDR3 reads CASSPDFRNTIYF. CDR3 in DNA: TGTGCCAGCAGCCCCGATTTCCGAAACACCATATATTTT. Full variable domain (outside the CDR3, taken from reference TRBV7-2 and TRBJ1-3): GAGVSQSPSNKVTEKGKDVELRCDPISGHTALYWYRQSLGQGLEFLIYFQGNSAPDKSGLPSDRFSAERTGGSVSTLTIQRTQQEDSAVYLCASSPDFRNTIYFGEGSWLTVV.